The 32 T cell receptor beta chains below all came from one sample that was sequenced in a study of T cell changes during pregnancy in multiple sclerosis. Some clones are missing from TCRdb's copy, which holds only in-frame ones; the method was immunoSEQ multiplex PCR. The sample holds tens of thousands of clones, about 92% seen once. The sample here was CD4+ T cells from peripheral blood mononuclear cells, taken before pregnancy. The receptors originated from a female donor with multiple sclerosis, enrolled in a pregnancy study.

This chain connects TRBV25-1 to TRBJ2-5; D may be TRBD2 (6 bases). The CDR3 contains 15 residues. Trimming stripped 5 bases from V and 4 bases from J, with 17 bases between. In germline, CDR1 is MGHDK, CDR2 SYGVNS. The CDR3 DNA reads TGTGCCAGCAGTACATCGGGACTCCTAGGAGAGACCCAGTACTTC. It is translated as CASSTSGLLGETQYF.

The chain employs TRBV15 and TRBJ2-1; perhaps TRBD2 as D (5 bases). In germline, CDR1 is LNHNV, CDR2 YYDKDF (reference sequence). V lost 0 bases and J lost 9, with 18 bases in between. This CDR3 has 16 amino acids. The CDR3 loop reads CATSRDLAGPVREQFF. The CDR3 nucleotides read TGTGCCACCAGCAGAGATTTGGCGGGCCCTGTTCGTGAGCAGTTCTTC.

The chain joins TRBV7-9 to TRBJ1-1; unclear D gene. The CDR3 is 13 residues long. Germline-derived CDR1 and CDR2 are SEHNR and FQNEAQ (reference sequence). Deletions cut 0 bases from V and 3 bases from J, with 5 bases between. This CDR3 reads CASSLAADTEAFF. DNA for the CDR3: TGTGCCAGCAGCTTAGCAGCGGACACTGAAGCTTTCTTT.

This rearrangement joins TRBV25-1 to TRBJ1-5; 8 bases map to TRBD1. Germline CDR1 reads MGHDK; CDR2 reads SYGVNS. J was trimmed by 7 bases and V by 5 bases; bases with no gene match: 7. The CDR3 is 14 amino acids. The CDR3 here is CASSPDRDNQPQHF. The CDR3 nucleotides are TGTGCCAGCAGTCCGGACAGGGATAACCAGCCCCAGCATTTT.

This clone appeared a few times. V is TRBV28 and J is TRBJ2-7, with 12 bases aligning to TRBD2. The V segment lost 5 bases and the J segment 2 bases; nucleotides outside the gene matches: 4. This CDR3 region has 15 residues. The germline gives CDR1 MDHEN, CDR2 SYDVKM. In DNA, the CDR3 is TGTGCCAGCAGTCCGACTAGCGGGAGACCCTACGAGCAGTACTTC. Its protein is CASSPTSGRPYEQYF.

This clone was recorded once. Here the CDR3 DNA reads TGTGCCAGCAGACAGGGGTGGCGGGAGGGCCTTAATGAGCAGTTCTTC. Protein product: CASRQGWREGLNEQFF. V gene TRBV2 combines with J gene TRBJ2-1; TRBD2 agrees at 9 bases. This CDR3 has 16 residues. The V gene end was trimmed by 6 bases and the J gene end by 7 bases; junction bases not matched to a gene: 13. Germline lookup yields CDR1 SNHLY and CDR2 FYNNEI.

This chain's CDR3 is CASRRLAGPYNEQFF. Written as DNA, the CDR3 is TGTGCCAGCAGGCGACTAGCGGGACCCTACAATGAGCAGTTCTTC. The chain employs TRBV25-1 and TRBJ2-1; TRBD2 matches 11 bases. Per germline, CDR1 MGHDK and CDR2 SYGVNS. The length of the CDR3 is 15 residues. Trimming took 6 bases from V and 2 from J; bases not matched to a gene: 3.

The rearrangement joins TRBV30 to TRBJ2-5; TRBD1 matches 8 bases. V lost 0 bases, J lost 1 base, and 1 base stayed unmatched. Germline-derived CDR1 and CDR2 are GTSNPN and SVGIG (reference sequence). CDR3 length equals 14 residues. CDR3 protein: CAWSVQGVQETQYF. CDR3 DNA: TGTGCCTGGAGTGTACAGGGGGTCCAAGAGACCCAGTACTTC.

This chain links TRBV5-1 with TRBJ2-1; 9 bases match TRBD1. Losses at the gene ends were 6 bases for V and 5 bases for J; bases not matched to a gene: 6. The CDR3 loop spans 14 amino acids. CDR1 is SGHRS, CDR2 YFSETQ, per germline. The CDR3 region is CASTSGTGNNEQFF. The CDR3 DNA is TGCGCCAGCACCTCCGGGACAGGGAACAATGAGCAGTTCTTC.

The chain carries TRBV28 and TRBJ1-3; TRBD1 aligns across 7 bases. The CDR3 spans 13 residues. CDR1 is MDHEN, CDR2 SYDVKM, per germline. V shed 6 bases, J shed 2 bases, and the junction held 1 base outside the gene matches. This chain's CDR3 is CASSQGAGNTIYF. In nucleotides, the CDR3 is TGTGCCAGCAGCCAGGGGGCTGGAAACACCATATATTTT.

This chain joins TRBV6-1 and TRBJ2-5; D is possibly TRBD1 (5 bases). Germline V gives CDR1 MNHNS, CDR2 SASEGT. This CDR3 has 14 amino acids. The ends were cut back, 3 bases at V and 5 bases at J, with 13 bases in the middle. The CDR3 sequence is CASSEWHRQETQYF. The CDR3 coding sequence is TGTGCCAGCAGTGAGTGGCACAGGCAGGAGACCCAGTACTTC.

This rearrangement joins TRBV29-1 to TRBJ2-7, with a possible D match to TRBD1 (6 bases). There are 13 residues in the CDR3. CDR1 and CDR2 (germline): SQVTM, ANQGSEA. V lost 2 bases and J lost 2, with 10 bases in between. DNA of the CDR3: TGCAGCGTTGAAAAGACAGGAGCCTACGAGCAGTACTTC. Protein sequence: CSVEKTGAYEQYF.

This chain connects TRBV18 to TRBJ2-2; D is unclear. There are 15 residues in the CDR3. Looked up from germline, CDR1 is KGHSH and CDR2 is LQKENI. The ends were cut back, 3 bases at V and 1 base at J, with 9 bases in the middle. The CDR3 sequence: CASSPPSWNTGELFF. The CDR3 DNA follows: TGTGCCAGCTCACCTCCCTCGTGGAACACCGGGGAGCTGTTTTTT.

The J gene is TRBJ2-2, the V gene TRBV28, with D perhaps TRBD2 (5 bases). The V gene lost 3 bases and the J gene lost 2 bases, with 7 bases spanning the gap. The CDR3 contains 14 residues. Germline CDR1 and CDR2: MDHEN and SYDVKM. The CDR3 nucleotides read TGTGCCAGCAGTTTGGAGGTAAACACCGGGGAGCTGTTTTTT. Residues: CASSLEVNTGELFF.

V and J are TRBV19 and TRBJ2-7; possibly TRBD1 for D (6 bases). The germline V and J ends were trimmed by 5 bases and 3 bases, with 11 bases remaining between them. The CDR3 is 13 amino acids. Germline V gene lookup returns CDR1 LNHDA and CDR2 SQIVND (reference sequence). DNA of the CDR3: TGTGCCAGTAGTCAAAACAGGGACTACGAGCAGTACTTC. It codes for CASSQNRDYEQYF.

This chain uses TRBV2 with TRBJ1-4; possible D gene TRBD1, 5 bases. This CDR3 has 14 amino acids. The V and J ends lost 7 bases and 4 bases respectively, with 13 bases between them. Germline V gene data show CDR1 as SNHLY and CDR2 as FYNNEI. As DNA, the CDR3 is TGTGCCAGCAACAGCCAGGGCCTTAATGAAAAACTGTTTTTT. This translates into CASNSQGLNEKLFF.

The rearrangement uses TRBV7-8 and TRBJ2-1; 7 bases agree with TRBD2. CDR1 and CDR2 (germline): SGHVS, FQNEAQ. The V segment lost 1 base and the J segment 9 bases; nucleotides outside the gene matches: 6. There are 14 residues in the CDR3. The CDR3 region has the DNA TGTGCCAGCAGCTTAGAAGGACTAGTGGGTGAGCAGTTCTTC. It codes for CASSLEGLVGEQFF.

V gene TRBV11-2 combines with J gene TRBJ2-3, with 9 bases that match TRBD2. The V and J ends lost 3 bases and 4 bases, in that order; junction bases with no gene match: 2. The CDR3 runs to 14 residues. The germline V gene encodes CDR1 SGHAT and CDR2 FQNNGV. CDR3 amino acids: CASSLSGRPDTQYF. For the CDR3, the DNA is TGTGCCAGCAGCTTGAGCGGGAGGCCAGATACGCAGTATTTT.

The gene calls are TRBV6-1 and TRBJ1-2; D remains unclear. The CDR3 has 15 amino acids. V was shortened by 5 bases and J by 5 bases, with 18 bases between the two germline ends. Germline CDR1 and CDR2: MNHNS and SASEGT. For the CDR3, the DNA is TGTGCCAGCAGTTTCATGCAGGCTACCCCATATGGCTACACCTTC. It is translated as CASSFMQATPYGYTF.

V and J are TRBV19 and TRBJ1-1; TRBD1 aligns across 9 bases. The CDR3 consists of 14 residues. V gave up 8 bases and J gave up 4 bases; unmatched junction bases: 8. CDR1 LNHDA and CDR2 SQIVND come from the germline V gene (reference sequence). As DNA, the CDR3 is TGTGCCAGTCGCCGGGACAGGGAATTCACTGAAGCTTTCTTT. It specifies CASRRDREFTEAFF.

The rearrangement links TRBV5-6 to TRBJ1-1, with TRBD1 identical over 7 bases. Germline CDR1 is SGHDT and CDR2 is YYEEEE. The CDR3 covers 12 residues. Trimming removed 6 bases from V and 5 bases from J; junction bases left unmatched: 4. This CDR3 reads CASILQGTEAFF. CDR3 nucleotide sequence: TGTGCCAGCATTCTACAGGGGACTGAAGCTTTCTTT.

The chain combines TRBV7-9 with TRBJ2-7, with D perhaps matching TRBD2 (5 bases). CDR3 length: 13 residues. Germline V gene sequence: CDR1 SEHNR, CDR2 FQNEAQ (reference sequence). V lost 1 base, J lost 5 bases, and 9 bases lay in between. The chain's CDR3 is CASSLGRTDEQYF. For the CDR3, the DNA is TGTGCCAGCAGCTTAGGTCGGACTGACGAGCAGTACTTC.

The chain recombines TRBV9 with TRBJ2-1, with D possibly being TRBD2 (5 bases). The V gene's germline CDR1 is SGDLS and CDR2 YYNGEE. This CDR3 has 14 residues. The V gene lost 2 bases and the J gene lost 12 bases, with 18 bases spanning the gap. This CDR3 is CASSVSAWTPGQFF. The CDR3, as DNA: TGTGCCAGCAGCGTTTCCGCCTGGACTCCCGGGCAGTTCTTC.

This clone is a singleton in its sample. The chain employs TRBV29-1 and TRBJ1-2; tentative D call: TRBD1 (6 bases). Germline assignment: CDR1 SQVTM and CDR2 ANQGSEA. V lost 6 bases and J 5 bases, leaving 16 bases between the germline ends. The CDR3 contains 13 residues. CDR3 amino acids: CSVKRGGEYGYTF. CDR3 nucleotide sequence: TGCAGCGTCAAAAGGGGGGGGGAGTATGGCTACACCTTC.

This clone occurred once. The chain combines TRBV7-3 with TRBJ2-1; 10 bases line up with TRBD2. The ends lost 4 bases at V and 8 bases at J; junction bases unmatched: 8. CDR3 length equals 15 residues. Per germline, CDR1 SGHTA and CDR2 FQGTGA. CDR3 in DNA: TGTGCCAGCAGCTCAGGACTAGCGGAGGGCGATGAGCAGTTCTTC. Translated: CASSSGLAEGDEQFF.

This clone appeared once. The gene calls are TRBV2 and TRBJ1-1; D remains unclear. Germline CDR1 and CDR2: SNHLY and FYNNEI. Trimming stripped 4 bases from V and 2 bases from J, with 11 bases between. The length of the CDR3 is 14 residues. The CDR3 protein is CASSALERNTEAFF. The CDR3 DNA sequence: TGTGCCAGCAGTGCGTTGGAGCGTAACACTGAAGCTTTCTTT. The variable domain in full, completed from reference TRBV2 and TRBJ1-1, reads EPEVTQTPSHQVTQMGQEVILRCVPISNHLYFYWYRQILGQKVEFLVSFYNNEISEKSEIFDDQFSVERPDGSNFTLKIRSTKLEDSAMYFCASSALERNTEAFFGQGTRLTVV.

The rearrangement joins TRBV5-6 to TRBJ2-2; 8 bases map to TRBD1. This CDR3 has 16 amino acids. Germline values: CDR1 SGHDT, CDR2 YYEEEE. With 0 bases clipped from V and 3 bases from J, the junction kept 4 bases outside the gene matches. The CDR3 bases are TGTGCCAGCAGCTTGGTCAGGACAGGGCACACCGGGGAGCTGTTTTTT. Translating gives CASSLVRTGHTGELFF. The entire variable domain, with the rest obtained from reference TRBV5-6 and TRBJ2-2, is as follows: DAGVTQSPTHLIKTRGQQVTLRCSPKSGHDTVSWYQQALGQGPQFIFQYYEEEERQRGNFPDRFSGHQFPNYSSELNVNALLLGDSALYLCASSLVRTGHTGELFFGEGSRLTVL.

In its sample, this clone was seen once. This chain joins TRBV5-1 and TRBJ1-4, with D possibly being TRBD1 (6 bases). The CDR3 runs to 14 residues. The V gene's germline CDR1 is SGHRS and CDR2 YFSETQ. V gave up 4 bases and J gave up 7 bases, with 14 bases separating them. CDR3 sequence (DNA): TGCGCCAGCAGCCCCGGGGGAGGGGGTGAAAAACTGTTTTTT. Translating it yields CASSPGGGGEKLFF.

V gene TRBV28 combines with J gene TRBJ2-6; 7 bases fit TRBD2. The CDR3 runs to 16 residues. J gave up 2 bases and V 7 bases, and 8 bases lay outside the gene matches. CDR1 and CDR2 from the germline V gene are MDHEN and SYDVKM. In DNA, the CDR3 is TGTGCCAGCACGGGCGGGGGAACGGCTGGGGCCAACGTCCTGACTTTC. It yields the protein CASTGGGTAGANVLTF.

The J gene is TRBJ2-1, the V gene TRBV19, with D unclear. Germline values: CDR1 LNHDA, CDR2 SQIVND (reference sequence). V lost 7 bases, J lost 7 bases, and 20 bases lay in between. CDR3 length: 15 amino acids. The CDR3 sequence is CASTPRLEARNEQFF. The CDR3 DNA is TGTGCCAGTACCCCAAGGCTAGAGGCTAGGAATGAGCAGTTCTTC.

V usage is TRBV27 and J usage is TRBJ1-1, with 8 bases fitting TRBD1. The V segment lost 3 bases and the J segment 4 bases; nucleotides outside the gene matches: 4. From germline, CDR1 is MNHEY and CDR2 SMNVEV (reference sequence). The CDR3 is 14 amino acids. The CDR3 reads CASSFRGQVTEAFF. CDR3 DNA: TGTGCCAGCAGTTTCAGGGGGCAGGTCACTGAAGCTTTCTTT.

A single count supports this clone. J is TRBJ1-1 and V is TRBV10-1; no clear D gene. This CDR3 is built from 16 residues. CDR1 and CDR2 from the germline V gene are WNHNN and SYGVQD (reference sequence). Deletions cut 5 bases from V and 4 bases from J, with 20 bases between. The CDR3 sequence is CASSPRRERIGTEAFF. The CDR3 DNA is TGCGCCAGCAGTCCCCGGAGGGAGAGGATTGGCACTGAAGCTTTCTTT.